The 29 T cell receptor beta chains below all came from one sample that was sequenced in a study of OX40 agonist ivuxolimab in advanced cancers. Libraries were prepared by immunoSEQ multiplex PCR; TCRdb keeps only in-frame clonotypes and omits some of them. This table has fewer than 110,000 clones, about 91% appearing once. The sequencing used CD4+ or CD8+ T cells sorted from blood, collected in a trial of the OX40 agonist ivuxolimab. The receptor source for this set is an adult with an advanced solid tumor such as melanoma, head and neck, liver or kidney cancer.

This chain connects TRBV27 to TRBJ2-1; 11 nucleotides align to TRBD2. V was clipped by 2 bases and J by 6 bases; unmatched bases: 3. Germline assignment: CDR1 MNHEY and CDR2 SMNVEV (reference sequence). The CDR3 runs 15 residues. CDR3: CASSLTLAGGNEQFF. The CDR3 DNA follows: TGTGCCAGCAGTTTAACGCTAGCGGGAGGCAATGAGCAGTTCTTC.

The chain has TRBV4-3 and TRBJ1-2, with a tentative D call TRBD1 (6 bases). The CDR3 loop spans 15 amino acids. The V gene lost 3 bases and the J gene lost 7 bases, with 18 bases spanning the gap. The germline V gene has CDR1 LGHNA and CDR2 YSLEER. The CDR3 region is CASSHDIRQVLGYTF. The CDR3 DNA reads as TGCGCCAGCAGCCATGATATAAGACAGGTGCTTGGCTACACCTTC.

This sequence joins TRBV7-3 and TRBJ2-1, with 7 bases identical to TRBD1. Germline CDR1 SGHTA, CDR2 FQGTGA. The CDR3 is 14 amino acids. With V trimmed by 4 bases and J by 7 bases, 7 bases remained unmatched. The chain's CDR3 is CASSSLGGENEQFF. The DNA for the CDR3 is TGTGCCAGCAGCTCCCTAGGGGGCGAGAATGAGCAGTTCTTC.

V and J are TRBV6-5 and TRBJ1-2; maybe TRBD1 (6 bases). The CDR3 sequence is 14 residues long. V was pared by 2 bases and J by 5 bases, with 12 bases between. Germline V lookup: CDR1 MNHEY, CDR2 SVGAGI. The CDR3 sequence: CASSYNPGAYGYTF. In nucleotides, the CDR3 is TGTGCCAGCAGTTACAATCCGGGGGCTTATGGCTACACCTTC.

The chain combines TRBV9 with TRBJ1-1; D perhaps matches TRBD1 (5 bases). This CDR3 is built from 14 residues. Germline V gene data show CDR1 as SGDLS and CDR2 as YYNGEE. Trimming shortened V by 3 bases and J by 4 bases, and 13 bases separated the two germline ends. The CDR3 protein is CASSADVGGTEAFF. The CDR3 nucleotides are TGTGCCAGCAGCGCGGACGTCGGGGGCACTGAAGCTTTCTTT.

This chain connects TRBV10-1 to TRBJ2-3; TRBD2 matches 9 bases. CDR3 length: 15 amino acids. Losses at the gene ends were 6 bases for V and 3 bases for J; bases not matched to a gene: 7. Germline CDR1 and CDR2: WNHNN and SYGVQD (reference sequence). CDR3 coding DNA: TGCGCCAGCAGAGTTAGCGGGAGTAATACAGATACGCAGTATTTT. It yields the protein CASRVSGSNTDTQYF.

This clone has a single count. This rearrangement joins TRBV19 to TRBJ1-1, with a weak D call TRBD1 (5 bases). The CDR3 has 14 amino acids. Germline CDR1 is LNHDA and CDR2 is SQIVND (reference sequence). V lost 3 bases and J lost 1, with 9 bases in between. DNA for the CDR3: TGTGCCAGTAGTATCGACAGCACGAACACTGAAGCTTTCTTT. Translation gives CASSIDSTNTEAFF.

The gene calls are TRBV28 and TRBJ1-2, with 8 bases aligning to TRBD1. Germline CDR1 reads MDHEN; CDR2 reads SYDVKM. There are 13 residues in the CDR3. Germline trimming cut 5 bases from V and 8 bases from J; bases unmatched to any gene: 7. CDR3 in amino acids: CASSRTGSWGYTF. The CDR3 DNA reads TGTGCCAGCAGTCGGACAGGGAGCTGGGGCTACACCTTC.

The V call is TRBV14, the J call TRBJ2-4; D is unclear. CDR1 SGHDN and CDR2 FVKESK come from the germline V gene. The CDR3 spans 14 residues. Trimming took 0 bases from V and 1 from J, leaving 4 bases between them. For the CDR3, the DNA is TGTGCCAGCAGCCAAGATACGGCCAAAAACATTCAGTACTTC. It codes for CASSQDTAKNIQYF.

V usage is TRBV4-1 and J usage is TRBJ1-4, with D maybe TRBD1 (5 bases). V was shortened by 0 bases and J by 3 bases, with 11 bases between the two germline ends. The CDR3 loop spans 16 amino acids. Germline CDR1 MGHRA, CDR2 YSYEKL. The CDR3 here is CASSQDGGRSNEKLFF. The CDR3 nucleotides read TGCGCCAGCAGCCAAGATGGGGGACGTTCTAATGAAAAACTGTTTTTT.

The chain employs TRBV28 and TRBJ2-7; 10 bases are a match to TRBD1. The CDR3 is 15 residues long. V lost 3 bases and J lost 5; bases outside the gene matches: 7. The germline CDR1 and CDR2 sequences are MDHEN and SYDVKM. The CDR3 spells CASSLVGQGNHEQYF. CDR3 sequence (DNA): TGTGCCAGCAGTTTGGTGGGACAGGGGAACCACGAGCAGTACTTC.

The genes are TRBV19 and TRBJ2-2; 9 bases align to TRBD2. The V and J ends lost 0 bases and 5 bases, in that order; junction bases with no gene match: 4. Per the germline V gene, CDR1 is LNHDA and CDR2 is SQIVND (reference sequence). This CDR3 region has 16 residues. CDR3 in amino acids: CASSIEGLATTGELFF. In nucleotides, the CDR3 is TGTGCCAGTAGTATAGAAGGACTAGCGACAACCGGGGAGCTGTTTTTT.

V usage is TRBV27 and J usage is TRBJ2-5, with D maybe TRBD2 (5 bases). Near its end, the DNA agrees better with TRBJ2-7, so the J call may be wrong. The CDR3 spans 15 residues. Germline lookup yields CDR1 MNHEY and CDR2 SMNVEV (reference sequence). CDR3: CASSLSSAGFSEQYF. The DNA of the CDR3 is TGTGCCAGCAGTTTAAGCAGCGCGGGCTTCTCCGAGCAGTACTTC.

The V gene is TRBV9, the J gene TRBJ2-3; TRBD1 or TRBD2 may be the D gene (6 bases each). The V gene's germline CDR1 is SGDLS and CDR2 YYNGEE. Trimming cost V 4 bases and J 9 bases, with 15 bases left between them. There are 13 residues in the CDR3. CDR3 protein: CASSLVGGMTQYF. The DNA of the CDR3 is TGTGCCAGCAGCCTAGTAGGGGGGATGACGCAGTATTTT.

The chain combines TRBV4-1 with TRBJ2-5; TRBD2 agrees at 10 bases. Trimming cost V 0 bases and J 6 bases; bases outside gene matches: 7. CDR3 length: 16 residues. The V gene's germline CDR1 is MGHRA and CDR2 YSYEKL. This chain's CDR3 is CASSQDLSGRAQTQYF. The CDR3 nucleotides are TGCGCCAGCAGCCAAGATCTAAGCGGGAGGGCTCAGACCCAGTACTTC.

The CDR3 DNA reads TGTGCCAGCAGCTCCGTGGGACAGGGGATCGACGAGCAGTACTTC. Protein sequence: CASSSVGQGIDEQYF. The chain joins TRBV11-3 to TRBJ2-7; 10 nucleotides match TRBD1. V dropped 4 bases and J dropped 5; count of bases not matched to a gene: 8. Germline V CDR1 and CDR2: SGHNT, YENEEA. This CDR3 is 15 amino acids long.

The V and J genes are TRBV2 and TRBJ2-7; D ambiguous. The CDR3 length is 15 residues. The V gene lost 1 base and the J gene lost 4 bases, with 14 bases spanning the gap. Germline V gene lookup returns CDR1 SNHLY and CDR2 FYNNEI. The CDR3 DNA reads TGTGCCAGCAGTGAAGGACAATCTTACATTTACGAGCAGTACTTC. Protein: CASSEGQSYIYEQYF.

The rearrangement links TRBV19 to TRBJ2-1, with TRBD2 matching over 7 bases. Per germline, CDR1 LNHDA and CDR2 SQIVND (reference sequence). Unmatched junction bases numbered 9, after V lost 5 bases and J lost 2 bases. The CDR3 sequence is 16 residues long. As DNA, the CDR3 is TGTGCCAGTAGTCTTACCGGGACTATCCCCTACAATGAGCAGTTCTTC. It codes for CASSLTGTIPYNEQFF. Drawing the rest from reference TRBV19 and TRBJ2-1, the complete variable domain is DGGITQSPKYLFRKEGQNVTLSCEQNLNHDAMYWYRQDPGQGLRLIYYSQIVNDFQKGDIAEGYSVSREKKESFPLTVTSAQKNPTAFYLCASSLTGTIPYNEQFFGPGTRLTVL.

J is TRBJ1-4 and V is TRBV6-6, with 7 bases lining up with TRBD1. Trimming cost V 0 bases and J 8 bases; bases outside gene matches: 6. Germline loops: CDR1 MNHNY, CDR2 SVGAGI (reference sequence). CDR3 size: 15 residues. The CDR3 region has the DNA TGTGCCAGCAGTTACTCGGGACAGCGAGGGGAAAAACTGTTTTTT. Translating gives CASSYSGQRGEKLFF.

This clone was seen only once. The rearrangement uses TRBV7-6 and TRBJ2-7; 7 nucleotides line up with TRBD2. V lost 8 bases and J lost 2; bases outside the gene matches: 9. The CDR3 spans 14 residues. The germline gives CDR1 SGHVS, CDR2 FNYEAQ. The CDR3 DNA reads TGTGCCAGCGTCGCGGCGGGAGCGACCTACGAGCAGTACTTC. The encoded protein is CASVAAGATYEQYF.

The rearrangement links TRBV7-9 to TRBJ1-5; TRBD1 might be the D (5 bases). There are 15 residues in the CDR3. The ends were cut back, 5 bases at V and 0 bases at J, with 11 bases in the middle. Germline values: CDR1 SEHNR, CDR2 FQNEAQ (reference sequence). CDR3 nucleotide sequence: TGTGCCAGCAGCACAGGCGCGGTTAGCAATCAGCCCCAGCATTTT. Translating it yields CASSTGAVSNQPQHF. The full variable domain, rest sourced from reference TRBV7-9 and TRBJ1-5, is DTGVSQNPRHKITKRGQNVTFRCDPISEHNRLYWYRQTLGQGPEFLTYFQNEAQLEKSRLLSDRFSAERPKGSFSTLEIQRTEQGDSAMYLCASSTGAVSNQPQHFGDGTRLSIL.

DNA for the CDR3: TGTGCCAGCAGCGCCCAGACTAGCCGGGGCACAGATACGCAGTATTTT. As protein: CASSAQTSRGTDTQYF. The chain uses TRBV11-2 and TRBJ2-3; TRBD2 matches at 7 bases. V was clipped by 5 bases and J by 1 base; unmatched bases: 9. The CDR3 has 16 amino acids. The V gene's germline CDR1 is SGHAT and CDR2 FQNNGV. Drawing the rest from reference TRBV11-2 and TRBJ2-3, the complete variable domain is EAGVAQSPRYKIIEKRQSVAFWCNPISGHATLYWYQQILGQGPKLLIQFQNNGVVDDSQLPKDRFSAERLKGVDSTLKIQPAKLEDSAVYLCASSAQTSRGTDTQYFGPGTRLTVL.

The chain joins TRBV7-8 to TRBJ2-5; D is possibly TRBD2 (6 bases). V lost 5 bases to trimming and J lost 3 bases, with 16 bases between them. CDR3 size: 15 residues. Germline values: CDR1 SGHVS, CDR2 FQNEAQ. The CDR3 region has the DNA TGTGCCAGCAGCCCTGTCGATAGCGGAAAAGAGACCCAGTACTTC. It yields the protein CASSPVDSGKETQYF.

This chain connects TRBV19 to TRBJ2-5, with 7 bases identical to TRBD1. This CDR3 contains 16 residues. The V gene's germline CDR1 is LNHDA and CDR2 SQIVND (reference sequence). With V trimmed by 5 bases and J by 3 bases, 12 bases remained unmatched. The CDR3 DNA sequence: TGTGCCAGTAGTCTAGGCCCCGGGACAGCAGAAGAGACCCAGTACTTC. Translation: CASSLGPGTAEETQYF.

The chain combines TRBV6-4 with TRBJ2-1; TRBD2 matches 9 bases. CDR1 is MRHNA and CDR2 is SNTAGT in the germline V gene. The CDR3 has 15 amino acids. V lost 6 bases, J lost 5 bases, and 8 bases stayed unmatched. CDR3 residues: CASSKGLAGNNEQFF. In DNA form, the CDR3 reads TGTGCCAGCAGCAAGGGACTAGCTGGAAACAATGAGCAGTTCTTC.

The chain has TRBV11-3 and TRBJ2-7; TRBD1 agrees at 9 bases. The CDR3 extends over 14 amino acids. Looked up from germline, CDR1 is SGHNT and CDR2 is YENEEA. The junction had 3 bases not matched to a gene; V was cut back by 5 bases and J by 1 base. The chain's CDR3 is CASSPGQGSYEQYF. The CDR3 region has the DNA TGTGCCAGCAGCCCGGGACAGGGATCCTACGAGCAGTACTTC.

This clone was recorded only once. V is TRBV10-3 and J is TRBJ2-2; 7 bases are a match to TRBD1. The germline V gene has CDR1 ENHRY and CDR2 SYGVKD. Germline trimming cut 8 bases from V and 0 bases from J; bases unmatched to any gene: 6. CDR3 length equals 15 residues. The CDR3 DNA reads as TGTGCCATCTCTCTGGGGACAGCGAACACCGGGGAGCTGTTTTTT. The encoded protein is CAISLGTANTGELFF.

This chain joins TRBV19 and TRBJ1-1, with D perhaps matching TRBD1 (5 bases). Trimming removed 7 bases at V and 4 bases at J, with 13 bases between. Looked up from germline, CDR1 is LNHDA and CDR2 is SQIVND (reference sequence). The length of the CDR3 is 13 residues. CDR3 coding DNA: TGTGCCAGTACCACGGGACCGCTCACTGAAGCTTTCTTT. It yields the protein CASTTGPLTEAFF.

In this sample, this clone turned up once. The chain combines TRBV28 with TRBJ2-7; D unclear. V lost 9 bases and J lost 3, with 15 bases in between. This CDR3 has 13 residues. Germline-derived CDR1 and CDR2 are MDHEN and SYDVKM. CDR3 DNA: TGTGCCAGTACCGGGTCAAACCTCTACGAGCAGTACTTC. It translates to CASTGSNLYEQYF.